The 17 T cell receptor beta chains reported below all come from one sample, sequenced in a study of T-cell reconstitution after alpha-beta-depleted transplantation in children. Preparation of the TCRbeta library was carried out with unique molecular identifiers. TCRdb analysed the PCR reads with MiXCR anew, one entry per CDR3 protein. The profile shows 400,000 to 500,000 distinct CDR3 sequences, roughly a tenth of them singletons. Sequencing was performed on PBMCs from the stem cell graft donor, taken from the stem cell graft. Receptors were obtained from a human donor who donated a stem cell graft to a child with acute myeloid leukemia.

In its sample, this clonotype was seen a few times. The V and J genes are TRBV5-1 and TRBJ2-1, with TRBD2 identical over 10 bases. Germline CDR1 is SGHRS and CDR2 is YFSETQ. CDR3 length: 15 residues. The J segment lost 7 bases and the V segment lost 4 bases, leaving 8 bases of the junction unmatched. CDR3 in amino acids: CASSTTSGMRNEQFF. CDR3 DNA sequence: TGCGCCAGCAGCACCACTAGCGGGATGCGAAATGAGCAGTTCTTC.

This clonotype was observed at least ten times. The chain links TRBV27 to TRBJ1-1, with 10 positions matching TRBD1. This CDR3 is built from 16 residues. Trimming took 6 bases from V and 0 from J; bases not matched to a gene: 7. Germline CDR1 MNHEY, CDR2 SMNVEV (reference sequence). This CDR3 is CASRTGQGTVNTEAFF. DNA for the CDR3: TGTGCCAGCAGAACGGGACAGGGGACGGTGAACACTGAAGCTTTCTTT.

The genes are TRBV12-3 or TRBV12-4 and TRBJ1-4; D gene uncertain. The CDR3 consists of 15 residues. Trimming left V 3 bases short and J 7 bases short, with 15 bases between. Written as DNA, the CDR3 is TGTGCCAGCAGTTTTCGAGGCCGCCGCCCTGAAAAACTGTTTTTT. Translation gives CASSFRGRRPEKLFF.

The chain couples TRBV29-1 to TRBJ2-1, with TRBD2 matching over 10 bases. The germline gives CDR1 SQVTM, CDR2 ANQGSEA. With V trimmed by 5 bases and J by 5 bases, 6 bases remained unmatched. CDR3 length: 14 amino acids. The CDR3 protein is CSVLLSGRDNEQFF. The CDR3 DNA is TGCAGCGTTCTGTTAAGCGGGAGGGACAATGAGCAGTTCTTC.

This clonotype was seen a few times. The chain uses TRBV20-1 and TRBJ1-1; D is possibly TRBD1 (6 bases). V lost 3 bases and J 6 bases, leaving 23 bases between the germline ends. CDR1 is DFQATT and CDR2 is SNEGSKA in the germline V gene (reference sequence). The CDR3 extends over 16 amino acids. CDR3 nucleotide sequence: TGCAGTGCTAGGAGGGGGGGAGTGGGAGGTCTGGCTGAAGCTTTCTTT. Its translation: CSARRGGVGGLAEAFF.

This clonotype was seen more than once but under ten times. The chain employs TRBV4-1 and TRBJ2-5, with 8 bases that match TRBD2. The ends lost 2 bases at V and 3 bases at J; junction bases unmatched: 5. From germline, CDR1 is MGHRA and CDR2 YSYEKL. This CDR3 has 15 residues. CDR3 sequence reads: CASSQSLAGEETQYF. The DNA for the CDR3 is TGCGCCAGCAGCCAAAGTCTAGCGGGTGAAGAGACCCAGTACTTC.

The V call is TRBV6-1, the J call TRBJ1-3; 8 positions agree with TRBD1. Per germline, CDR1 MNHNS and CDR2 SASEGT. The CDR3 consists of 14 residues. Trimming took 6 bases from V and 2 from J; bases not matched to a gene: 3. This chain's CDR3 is CASRATGAGNTIYF. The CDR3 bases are TGTGCCAGCAGGGCGACAGGGGCTGGAAACACCATATATTTT.

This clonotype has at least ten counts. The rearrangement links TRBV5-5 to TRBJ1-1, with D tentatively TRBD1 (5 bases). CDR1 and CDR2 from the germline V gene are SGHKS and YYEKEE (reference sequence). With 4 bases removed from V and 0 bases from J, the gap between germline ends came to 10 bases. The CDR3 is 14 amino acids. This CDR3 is CASSNRQMNTEAFF. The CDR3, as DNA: TGTGCCAGCAGCAACCGACAGATGAACACTGAAGCTTTCTTT. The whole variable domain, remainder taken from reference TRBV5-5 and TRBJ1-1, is DAGVTQSPTHLIKTRGQQVTLRCSPISGHKSVSWYQQVLGQGPQFIFQYYEKEERGRGNFPDRFSARQFPNYSSELNVNALLLGDSALYLCASSNRQMNTEAFFGQGTRLTVV.

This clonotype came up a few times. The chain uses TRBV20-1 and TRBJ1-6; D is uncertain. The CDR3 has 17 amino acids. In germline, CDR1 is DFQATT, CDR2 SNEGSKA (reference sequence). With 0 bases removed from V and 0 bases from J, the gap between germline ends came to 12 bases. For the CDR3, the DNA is TGCAGTGCTAGAGATATAACAGCGAGCTCCTATAATTCACCCCTCCACTTT. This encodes CSARDITASSYNSPLHF.

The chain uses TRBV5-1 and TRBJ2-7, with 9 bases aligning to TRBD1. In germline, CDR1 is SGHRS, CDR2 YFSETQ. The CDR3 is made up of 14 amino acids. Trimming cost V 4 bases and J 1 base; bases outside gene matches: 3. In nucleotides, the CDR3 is TGCGCCAGCAGCCGGGACAGGGTATCCTACGAGCAGTACTTC. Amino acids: CASSRDRVSYEQYF. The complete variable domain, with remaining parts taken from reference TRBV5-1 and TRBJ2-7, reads KAGVTQTPRYLIKTRGQQVTLSCSPISGHRSVSWYQQTPGQGLQFLFEYFSETQRNKGNFPGRFSGRQFSNSRSEMNVSTLELGDSALYLCASSRDRVSYEQYFGPGTRLTVT.

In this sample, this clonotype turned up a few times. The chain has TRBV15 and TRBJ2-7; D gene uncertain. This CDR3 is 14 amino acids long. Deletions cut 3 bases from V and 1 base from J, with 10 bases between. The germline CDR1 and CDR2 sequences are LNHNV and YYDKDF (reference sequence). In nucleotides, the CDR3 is TGTGCCACCAGCAGCGGTCGGCCGTCCTACGAGCAGTACTTC. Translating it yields CATSSGRPSYEQYF.

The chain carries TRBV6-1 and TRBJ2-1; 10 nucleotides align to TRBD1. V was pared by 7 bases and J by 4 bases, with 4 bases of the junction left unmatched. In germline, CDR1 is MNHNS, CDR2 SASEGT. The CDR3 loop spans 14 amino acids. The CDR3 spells CASKPGQGYNEQFF. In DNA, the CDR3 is TGTGCCAGCAAACCGGGACAGGGGTACAATGAGCAGTTCTTC.

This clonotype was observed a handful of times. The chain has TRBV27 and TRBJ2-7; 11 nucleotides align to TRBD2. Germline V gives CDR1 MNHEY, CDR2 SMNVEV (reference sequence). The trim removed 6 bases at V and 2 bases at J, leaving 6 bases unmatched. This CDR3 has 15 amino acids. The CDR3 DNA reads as TGTGCCAGCAGACCACTAGCGGGGGTGACCTACGAGCAGTACGTC. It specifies CASRPLAGVTYEQYV.

CDR3 protein: CASSLIGGIGYTF. The CDR3 coding sequence is TGTGCCAGCAGTTTGATAGGGGGTATCGGCTACACCTTC. The V and J genes are TRBV27 and TRBJ1-2; weak D call: TRBD1 (6 bases). The germline V and J ends were trimmed by 3 bases and 8 bases, with 13 bases remaining between them. Germline V gives CDR1 MNHEY, CDR2 SMNVEV (reference sequence). The CDR3 is 13 residues long.

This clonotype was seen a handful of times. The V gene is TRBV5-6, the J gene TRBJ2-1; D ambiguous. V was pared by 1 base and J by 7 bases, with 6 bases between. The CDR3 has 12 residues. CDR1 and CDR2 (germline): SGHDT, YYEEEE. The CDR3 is CASSLWENEQFF. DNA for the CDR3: TGTGCCAGCAGCTTGTGGGAAAATGAGCAGTTCTTC.

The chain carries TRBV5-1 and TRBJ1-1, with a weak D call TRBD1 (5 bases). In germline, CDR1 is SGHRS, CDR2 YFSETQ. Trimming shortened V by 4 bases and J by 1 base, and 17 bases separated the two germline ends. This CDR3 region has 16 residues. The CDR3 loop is CASSHRGAGRNTEAFF. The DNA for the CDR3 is TGCGCCAGCAGCCACCGTGGGGCGGGTCGGAACACTGAAGCTTTCTTT. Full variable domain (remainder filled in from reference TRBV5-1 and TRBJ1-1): KAGVTQTPRYLIKTRGQQVTLSCSPISGHRSVSWYQQTPGQGLQFLFEYFSETQRNKGNFPGRFSGRQFSNSRSEMNVSTLELGDSALYLCASSHRGAGRNTEAFFGQGTRLTVV.

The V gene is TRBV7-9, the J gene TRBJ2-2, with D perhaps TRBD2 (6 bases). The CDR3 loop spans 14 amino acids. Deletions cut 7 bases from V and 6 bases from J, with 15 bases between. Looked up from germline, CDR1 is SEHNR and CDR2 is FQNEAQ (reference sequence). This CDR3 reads CASTELATAGELFF. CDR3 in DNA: TGTGCCAGCACCGAACTAGCTACCGCCGGGGAGCTGTTTTTT.